The sample holds a few counts of the clone carrying this T cell receptor beta chain. The sample is drawn from a study of T-cell reconstitution after alpha-beta-depleted transplantation in children. A library of TCRbeta sequences, prepared with unique molecular identifiers, was generated. In TCRdb, the PCR reads were re-called with MiXCR into one record per CDR3 protein. Found here are about 500,000 distinct CDR3 sequences, 32% of them singletons; the top ten hold 2% to 2.5%. This CDR3 spans 15 amino acids. Germline CDR1 and CDR2: DFQATT and SNEGSKA (reference sequence). V lost 0 bases, J lost 4 bases, and 6 bases stayed unmatched.

This material consisted of PBMCs from the stem cell graft donor, taken from the stem cell graft. The rearrangement uses TRBV20-1 and TRBJ2-3; 8 bases align to TRBD2. This clonotype was obtained from a human donor who donated a stem cell graft to a child with aplastic anemia. The CDR3 loop reads CSARDLREGSDTQYF. CDR3 coding DNA: TGCAGTGCTAGAGATCTACGGGAGGGCTCAGATACGCAGTATTTT.